This entry lists 20 T cell receptor beta chains sequenced from one sample in a study of neoadjuvant anti-PD-1 for oral cavity cancer. The assay was immunoSEQ multiplex PCR, and TCRdb's table has in-frame clones only and misses some. The sample has some 15,000 clones, approximately 71% seen once. The sample here was PBMCs, taken before nivolumab (anti-PD-1) treatment. These receptors were taken from a person aged 35 to 85 with oral cavity squamous cell carcinoma.

This clone was counted a single time. V gene TRBV28 combines with J gene TRBJ2-5; D uncertain. Germline V gives CDR1 MDHEN, CDR2 SYDVKM. V dropped 3 bases and J dropped 1 base, with 9 bases sitting between them. The CDR3 has 14 amino acids. CDR3 coding DNA: TGTGCCAGCAGTTTTTGGGCACGCCAAGAGACCCAGTACTTC. As protein: CASSFWARQETQYF.

The chain is built from TRBV10-2 and TRBJ2-3; no reliable D call. CDR1 WSHSY and CDR2 SAAADI come from the germline V gene. This CDR3 is built from 16 residues. Trimming shortened V by 2 bases and J by 0 bases, and 12 bases separated the two germline ends. Here the CDR3 DNA reads TGCGCCAGCAGTGAGGAGGTGGTAACTAGCACAGATACGCAGTATTTT. Protein: CASSEEVVTSTDTQYF.

The table lists this clone with a few counts. This chain links TRBV5-1 with TRBJ1-2; maybe TRBD1 (6 bases). Germline V CDR1 and CDR2: SGHRS, YFSETQ. Trimming left V 4 bases short and J 6 bases short, with 16 bases between. The CDR3 contains 14 residues. For the CDR3, the DNA is TGCGCCAGCAGCCCTTTACAGGGATTCAATGGCTACACCTTC. This codes for CASSPLQGFNGYTF.

The chain carries TRBV29-1 and TRBJ1-4, with D possibly matching TRBD1 (6 bases). V was clipped by 4 bases and J by 0 bases, with 9 bases between them. The CDR3 runs 14 residues. The germline gives CDR1 SQVTM, CDR2 ANQGSEA. Here the CDR3 reads CSVGGAATNEKLFF. The CDR3 DNA reads as TGCAGCGTTGGGGGGGCTGCAACTAATGAAAAACTGTTTTTT.

This clone was counted a few times. This chain connects TRBV5-1 to TRBJ1-5; unclear D gene. Between the trimmed V and J ends, which lost 0 bases and 2 bases, there was a span of 9 bases. The CDR3 consists of 15 residues. Germline V gene lookup returns CDR1 SGHRS and CDR2 YFSETQ. The CDR3 reads CASSLAGLGNQPQHF. In DNA, the CDR3 is TGCGCCAGCAGCTTGGCGGGGTTGGGCAATCAGCCCCAGCATTTT.

This clone was counted between two and nine times. In DNA form, the CDR3 reads TGTGCCAGCAGTACCGACACCAACCTCAATCAGCCCCAGCATTTT. It yields the protein CASSTDTNLNQPQHF. The chain carries TRBV2 and TRBJ1-5; D is uncertain. The CDR3 has 15 amino acids. Trimming cost V 5 bases and J 3 bases, with 14 bases left between them. The germline V gene has CDR1 SNHLY and CDR2 FYNNEI.

V gene TRBV21-1 combines with J gene TRBJ2-3; the table gives TRBD1 as D, unverified against the DNA. TRBV21-1 is listed as a pseudogene. The CDR3 totals 15 residues. The CDR3 reads CASSKRHRSTDTQYF. The CDR3 bases are TGTGCCAGCAGCAAGAGACACAGAAGCACAGATACGCAGTATTTT.

J is TRBJ2-1 and V is TRBV19; 14 nucleotides agree with TRBD2. V was clipped by 5 bases and J by 6 bases; unmatched bases: 3. This CDR3 spans 15 amino acids. CDR1 is LNHDA and CDR2 is SQIVND in the germline V gene (reference sequence). CDR3 region: CASSGTSGRINEQFF. The CDR3 DNA is TGTGCCAGTAGTGGGACTAGCGGGAGAATCAATGAGCAGTTCTTC.

This chain links TRBV19 with TRBJ2-6, with 11 bases lining up with TRBD1. The length of the CDR3 is 17 residues. Looked up from germline, CDR1 is LNHDA and CDR2 is SQIVND (reference sequence). The trim removed 4 bases at V and 2 bases at J, leaving 4 bases unmatched. CDR3 sequence (DNA): TGTGCCAGTAGTAGGACAGGGGGCTCAACTGGGGCCAACGTCCTGACTTTC. It encodes CASSRTGGSTGANVLTF.

The V call is TRBV2, the J call TRBJ2-1; D possibly matches TRBD1 or TRBD2 (5 bases each). CDR1 is SNHLY, CDR2 FYNNEI, per germline. V gave up 7 bases and J gave up 5 bases, with 15 bases separating them. The CDR3 sequence is 14 residues long. The CDR3 loop is CASKPYGTHNEQFF. For the CDR3, the DNA is TGTGCCAGCAAGCCGTACGGGACGCACAATGAGCAGTTCTTC.

Here the CDR3 reads CATSRVGQGAWDEQFF. The CDR3 nucleotides read TGTGCCACCAGCAGAGTAGGACAGGGGGCTTGGGATGAGCAGTTCTTC. This chain joins TRBV15 and TRBJ2-1; 11 nucleotides line up with TRBD1. The V gene's germline CDR1 is LNHNV and CDR2 YYDKDF (reference sequence). The trim removed 1 base at V and 8 bases at J, leaving 7 bases unmatched. The CDR3 is 16 amino acids.

CDR3 nucleotides: TGTGCCTGGAGTGTACATTTGGGGGGGGCATTGTCCAATGAGCAGTTCTTC. It translates to CAWSVHLGGALSNEQFF. V usage is TRBV30 and J usage is TRBJ2-1; a possible D gene is TRBD2 (7 bases). Deletions cut 0 bases from V and 6 bases from J, with 21 bases between. CDR1 and CDR2 (germline): GTSNPN, SVGIG (reference sequence). This CDR3 has 17 residues. The full variable domain, with the rest looked up from reference TRBV30 and TRBJ2-1, is SQTIHQWPATLVQPVGSPLSLECTVEGTSNPNLYWYRQAAGRGLQLLFYSVGIGQISSEVPQNLSASRPQDRQFILSSKKLLLSDSGFYLCAWSVHLGGALSNEQFFGPGTRLTVL.

The chain joins TRBV7-3 to TRBJ1-2, with TRBD1 as a possible D gene (5 bases). CDR3 length equals 13 residues. Germline-derived CDR1 and CDR2 are SGHTA and FQGTGA. V was trimmed by 2 bases and J by 1 base, leaving 5 bases between them. The CDR3 here is CASSLDSNYGYTF. The CDR3 DNA sequence: TGTGCCAGCAGCTTAGACAGTAACTATGGCTACACCTTC.

The chain joins TRBV5-8 to TRBJ1-4, with D unresolved. V was cut by 4 bases and J by 16 bases, with 20 bases left in between. CDR1 SGHTS and CDR2 YDEGEE come from the germline V gene. The CDR3 length is 13 residues. CDR3 residues: CASSPLFGVARFF. Here the CDR3 DNA reads TGTGCCAGCAGCCCTCTTTTTGGGGTGGCTAGGTTTTTT.

This clone was seen a few times. The chain couples TRBV5-5 to TRBJ1-1; D may be TRBD1 (5 bases). Per the germline V gene, CDR1 is SGHKS and CDR2 is YYEKEE (reference sequence). V shed 2 bases and J shed 0 bases, with 11 bases lying between them. The CDR3 consists of 15 residues. CDR3 nucleotides: TGTGCCAGCAGCTTTTTCGGGGGGTTGAACACTGAAGCTTTCTTT. This translates into CASSFFGGLNTEAFF.

The V and J genes are TRBV29-1 and TRBJ1-3, with 9 bases matching TRBD1. This CDR3 has 13 residues. V shed 0 bases, J shed 9 bases, and the junction held 3 bases outside the gene matches. CDR1 and CDR2 (germline): SQVTM, ANQGSEA. The CDR3 spells CSVEEDRGATIYF. CDR3 DNA: TGCAGCGTTGAAGAGGACAGGGGAGCCACCATATATTTT.

V gene TRBV30 combines with J gene TRBJ1-6; D may be TRBD1 (5 bases). This CDR3 is built from 14 residues. CDR1 and CDR2 (germline): GTSNPN, SVGIG (reference sequence). V lost 0 bases, J lost 10 bases, and 13 bases lay in between. This chain's CDR3 is CAWSVGTLGSPLHF. In DNA, the CDR3 is TGTGCCTGGAGTGTAGGGACCTTGGGGTCACCCCTCCACTTT.

V is TRBV6-6 and J is TRBJ2-7; possibly TRBD1 or TRBD2 for D (6 bases each). Deletions cut 4 bases from V and 0 bases from J, with 13 bases between. From germline, CDR1 is MNHNY and CDR2 SVGAGI (reference sequence). There are 15 residues in the CDR3. The chain's CDR3 is CASSLEGGGSYEQYF. The CDR3 nucleotides are TGTGCCAGCAGTTTAGAGGGGGGCGGCTCCTACGAGCAGTACTTC.

V and J are TRBV4-1 and TRBJ2-2; D may be TRBD2 (6 bases). This CDR3 has 16 residues. Trimming cost V 4 bases and J 5 bases, with 17 bases left between them. Germline CDR1 and CDR2: MGHRA and YSYEKL. CDR3 DNA sequence: TGCGCCAGCAGCCCGGGACTCCTAGCCCAAACCGGGGAGCTGTTTTTT. This codes for CASSPGLLAQTGELFF.

The rearrangement links TRBV6-4 to TRBJ2-6, with D hard to call. Germline CDR1 is MRHNA and CDR2 is SNTAGT. The CDR3 extends over 18 amino acids. V dropped 2 bases and J dropped 2 bases, with 16 bases sitting between them. Here the CDR3 reads CASSDTENLVPGANVLTF. The CDR3 DNA reads as TGTGCCAGCAGTGACACCGAAAATTTAGTACCTGGGGCCAACGTCCTGACTTTC.